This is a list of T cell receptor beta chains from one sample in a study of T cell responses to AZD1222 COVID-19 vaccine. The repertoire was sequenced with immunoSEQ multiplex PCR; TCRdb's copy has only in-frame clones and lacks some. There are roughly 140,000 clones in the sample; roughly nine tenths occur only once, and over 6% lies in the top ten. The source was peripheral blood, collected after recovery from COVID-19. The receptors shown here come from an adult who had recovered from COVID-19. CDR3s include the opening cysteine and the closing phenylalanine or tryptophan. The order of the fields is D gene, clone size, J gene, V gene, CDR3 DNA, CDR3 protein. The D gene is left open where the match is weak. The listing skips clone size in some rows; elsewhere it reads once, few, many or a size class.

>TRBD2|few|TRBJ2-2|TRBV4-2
TGTGCCAGCAGCCAAGAGACTAGCCGGACCGGGGAGCTGTTTTTT
CASSQETSRTGELFF
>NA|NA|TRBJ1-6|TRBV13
TGTGCCAGCAGCTCCCGGGCAAATACCGGGTTTAATTCACCCCTCCACTTT
CASSSRANTGFNSPLHF
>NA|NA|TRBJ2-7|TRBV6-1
TGTGCCAGCAGGGAAGACAGGACGCCTAGGGCGGTGCAGTACTTC
CASREDRTPRAVQYF
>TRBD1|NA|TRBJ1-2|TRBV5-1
TGCGCCAGCAGCTTGATGACAGGGGATTCCTATGGCTACACCTTC
CASSLMTGDSYGYTF
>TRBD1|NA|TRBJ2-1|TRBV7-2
TGTGCCAGCAGCACAACCGGGACAGGGGGATTACCCTACAATGAGCAGTTCTTC
CASSTTGTGGLPYNEQFF
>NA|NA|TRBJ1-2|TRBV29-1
TGCAGCGTTGAAGGGGCCTCGGCAAGGGACACCTTC
CSVEGASARDTF
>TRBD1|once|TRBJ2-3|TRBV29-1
TGCAGCGTTGACAACAGGGGGAATACGCAGTATTTT
CSVDNRGNTQYF
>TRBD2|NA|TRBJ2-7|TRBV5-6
TGTGCCAGCAGGCTAGCGGGGTACTCCTACGAGCAGTACTTC
CASRLAGYSYEQYF
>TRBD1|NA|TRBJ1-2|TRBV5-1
TGCGCCAGCAGCTTGACGGCAGGGGGCTATGGCTACACCTTC
CASSLTAGGYGYTF
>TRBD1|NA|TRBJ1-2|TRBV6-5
TGTGCCAGCAGGATAGACAGGGGCGGCTATGGCTACACCTTC
CASRIDRGGYGYTF
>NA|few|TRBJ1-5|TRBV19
TGTGCCAGTAGTACCCCAGGGGAGAATCAGCCCCAGCATTTT
CASSTPGENQPQHF
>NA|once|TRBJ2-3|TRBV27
TGTGCCAGCAGTTATAAACCGCTAGAAACAGATACGCAGTATTTT
CASSYKPLETDTQYF
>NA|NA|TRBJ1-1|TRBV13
TGTGCCAGCAGCTTCCCAGGTTCGAACACTGAAGCTTTCTTT
CASSFPGSNTEAFF
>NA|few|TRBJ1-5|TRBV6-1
TGTGCCAGCAGTGACGGGGGTAATCAGCCCCAGCATTTT
CASSDGGNQPQHF
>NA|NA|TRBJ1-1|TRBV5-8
TGTGCCAGCACCCGGAGGGGCAGGGAGAACACTGAAGCTTTCTTT
CASTRRGRENTEAFF
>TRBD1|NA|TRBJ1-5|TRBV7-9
TGTGCCAGCAGCTCGAGACAGGGGGAGGGCAATCAGCCCCAGCATTTT
CASSSRQGEGNQPQHF
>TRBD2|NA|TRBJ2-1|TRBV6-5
TGTGCCAGCACGACTAGCGGGGTTTACAATGAGCAGTTCTTC
CASTTSGVYNEQFF
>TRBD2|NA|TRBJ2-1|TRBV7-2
TGTGCCTGGGCCTTGCGGGGGGCCCCTAAGGGCGAGCAGTTCTTC
CAWALRGAPKGEQFF
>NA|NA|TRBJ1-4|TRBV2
TGTGCCAGCAGTGAAGAAATTTCTAATGAAAAACTGTTTTTT
CASSEEISNEKLFF
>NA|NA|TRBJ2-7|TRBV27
TGTGCCAGCAGTTTACGGGAGACCTACGAGCAGTACTTC
CASSLRETYEQYF
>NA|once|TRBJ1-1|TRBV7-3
TGTGCCAGCAGCTTAACCCCGGCAGGTTCTGAAGCTTTCTTT
CASSLTPAGSEAFF
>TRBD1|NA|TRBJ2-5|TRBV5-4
TGTGCCAGCAGCTTCACTACAGGGGGCCGTCAAGAGACCCAGTACTTC
CASSFTTGGRQETQYF
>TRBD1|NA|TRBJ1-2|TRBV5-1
TGCGCCAGCAGCCGCGACAGGGGCTATGGCTACACCTTC
CASSRDRGYGYTF